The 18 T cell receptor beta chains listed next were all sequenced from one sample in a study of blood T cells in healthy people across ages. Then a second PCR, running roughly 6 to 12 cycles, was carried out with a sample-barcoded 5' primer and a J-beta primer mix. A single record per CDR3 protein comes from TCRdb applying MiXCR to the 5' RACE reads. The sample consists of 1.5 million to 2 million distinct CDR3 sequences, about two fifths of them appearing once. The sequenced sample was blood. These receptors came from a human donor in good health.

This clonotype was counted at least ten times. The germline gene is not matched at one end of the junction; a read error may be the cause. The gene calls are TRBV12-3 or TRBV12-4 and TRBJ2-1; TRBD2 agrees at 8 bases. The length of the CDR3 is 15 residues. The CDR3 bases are TGCGCCAGCAGTTTAGCGGGGACTTCCTACAATGAGCAGTTCTTC. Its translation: CASSLAGTSYNEQFF.

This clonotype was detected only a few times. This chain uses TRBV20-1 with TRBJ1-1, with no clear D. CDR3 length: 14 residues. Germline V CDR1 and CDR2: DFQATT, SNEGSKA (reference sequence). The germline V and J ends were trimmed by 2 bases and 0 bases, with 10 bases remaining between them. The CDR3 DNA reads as TGCAGTGCTAGAAATCGGAAAATGAACACTGAAGCTTTCTTT. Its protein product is CSARNRKMNTEAFF.

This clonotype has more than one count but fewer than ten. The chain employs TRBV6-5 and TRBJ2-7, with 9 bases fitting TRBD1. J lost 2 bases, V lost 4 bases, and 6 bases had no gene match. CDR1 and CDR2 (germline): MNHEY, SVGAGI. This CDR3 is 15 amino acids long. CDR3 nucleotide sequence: TGTGCCAGCAGTTCCAGCCGACAGGGGGCCTACGAGCAGTACTTC. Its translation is CASSSSRQGAYEQYF.

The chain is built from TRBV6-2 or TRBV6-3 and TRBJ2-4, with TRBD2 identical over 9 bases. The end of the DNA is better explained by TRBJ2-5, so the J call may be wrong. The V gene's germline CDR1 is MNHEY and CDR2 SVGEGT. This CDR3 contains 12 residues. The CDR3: CATKGLAETQYF. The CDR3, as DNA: TGTGCCACCAAGGGACTAGCAGAGACCCAGTACTTC.

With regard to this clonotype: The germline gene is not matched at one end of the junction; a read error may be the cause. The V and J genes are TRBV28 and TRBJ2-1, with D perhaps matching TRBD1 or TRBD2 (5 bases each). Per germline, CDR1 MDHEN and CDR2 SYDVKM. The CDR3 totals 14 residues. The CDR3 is CACSNPRGGNEQFF. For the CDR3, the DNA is TGTGCCTGCAGTAACCCCCGGGGCGGCAATGAGCAGTTCTTC.

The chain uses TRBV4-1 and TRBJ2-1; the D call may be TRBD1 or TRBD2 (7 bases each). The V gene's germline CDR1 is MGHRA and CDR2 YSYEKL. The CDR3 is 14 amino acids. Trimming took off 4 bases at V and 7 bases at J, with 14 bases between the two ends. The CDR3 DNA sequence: TGCGCCAGCAGCCCAGGGGGGGCTGGTAATGAGCAGTTCTTC. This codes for CASSPGGAGNEQFF.

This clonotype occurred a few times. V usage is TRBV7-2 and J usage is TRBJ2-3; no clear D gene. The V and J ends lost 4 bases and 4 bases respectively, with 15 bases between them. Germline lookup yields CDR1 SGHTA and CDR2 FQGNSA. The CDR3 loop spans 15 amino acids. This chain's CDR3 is CASSSPLVGADTQYF. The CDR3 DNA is TGTGCCAGCAGCTCGCCCCTAGTCGGAGCAGATACGCAGTATTTT.

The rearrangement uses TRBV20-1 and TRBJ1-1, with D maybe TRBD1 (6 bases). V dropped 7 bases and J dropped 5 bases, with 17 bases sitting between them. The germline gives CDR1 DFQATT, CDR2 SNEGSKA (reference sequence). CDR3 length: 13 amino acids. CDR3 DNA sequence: TGCAGTGTTCGGGGGCAAGGATGGACTGAAGCTTTCTTT. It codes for CSVRGQGWTEAFF.

The CDR3 bases are TGTGCCAGCAGCCAAGGAGGGGGAACAGCTGAAGCTTTCTTT. Its protein product is CASSQGGGTAEAFF. The chain combines TRBV4-2 with TRBJ1-1; TRBD1 might be the D (6 bases). The V gene lost 1 base and the J gene lost 6 bases, with 12 bases spanning the gap. The germline V gene encodes CDR1 LGHNA and CDR2 YNFKEQ. The CDR3 loop spans 14 amino acids.

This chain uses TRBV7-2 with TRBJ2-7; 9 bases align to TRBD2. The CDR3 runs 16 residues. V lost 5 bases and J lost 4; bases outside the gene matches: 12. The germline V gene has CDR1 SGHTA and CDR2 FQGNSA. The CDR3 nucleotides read TGTGCCAGCAGCCCCGGCCCAAGCGGGGGGACTTACGAGCAGTACTTC. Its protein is CASSPGPSGGTYEQYF.

The CDR3 loop is CASSLVPLSGGLYNEQFF. For the CDR3, the DNA is TGTGCCAGCAGCTTAGTCCCACTAAGCGGGGGTTTATACAATGAGCAGTTCTTC. J is TRBJ2-1 and V is TRBV7-6; 8 bases are shared with TRBD2. CDR3 size: 18 residues. Germline V gene data show CDR1 as SGHVS and CDR2 as FNYEAQ. V trimming: 1 base; J trimming: 4 bases; junction bases outside the gene matches: 12.

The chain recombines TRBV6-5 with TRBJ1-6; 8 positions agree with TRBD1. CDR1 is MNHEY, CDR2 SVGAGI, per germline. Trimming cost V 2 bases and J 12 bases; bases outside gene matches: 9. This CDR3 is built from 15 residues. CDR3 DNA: TGTGCCAGCAGTTACGGGAAGACAGGGGTTAGACCCCTCCACTTT. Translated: CASSYGKTGVRPLHF.

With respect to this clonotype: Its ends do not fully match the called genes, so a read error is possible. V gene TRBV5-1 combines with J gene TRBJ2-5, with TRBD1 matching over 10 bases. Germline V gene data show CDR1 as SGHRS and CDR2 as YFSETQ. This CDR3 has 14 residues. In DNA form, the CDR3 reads TGCGCCAACAGCTTGGTGGACAGGGGGGATGAGCAGTACTTC. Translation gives CANSLVDRGDEQYF.

CDR3 nucleotide sequence: TGCAGCGTTGAAATCGCTTCGGACAGGTACTACGAGCAGTACTTC. Amino acid sequence: CSVEIASDRYYEQYF. This chain links TRBV29-1 with TRBJ2-7; TRBD1 matches 7 bases. CDR3 length: 15 residues. Germline values: CDR1 SQVTM, CDR2 ANQGSEA. J gave up 3 bases and V 2 bases, and 10 bases lay outside the gene matches.

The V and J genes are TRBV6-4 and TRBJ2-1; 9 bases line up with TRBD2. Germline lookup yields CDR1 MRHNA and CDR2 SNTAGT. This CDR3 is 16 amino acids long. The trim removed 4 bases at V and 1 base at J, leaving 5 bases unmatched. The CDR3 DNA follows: TGTGCCAGCAGTGGCATCAGCGGGGGGTCCTACAATGAGCAGTTCTTC. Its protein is CASSGISGGSYNEQFF.

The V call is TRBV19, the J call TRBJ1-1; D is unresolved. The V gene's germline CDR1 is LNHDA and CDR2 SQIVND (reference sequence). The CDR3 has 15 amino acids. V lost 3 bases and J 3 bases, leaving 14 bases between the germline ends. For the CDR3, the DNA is TGTGCCAGTAGTATGACGTTTGGAACAGACACTGAAGCTTTCTTT. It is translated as CASSMTFGTDTEAFF.

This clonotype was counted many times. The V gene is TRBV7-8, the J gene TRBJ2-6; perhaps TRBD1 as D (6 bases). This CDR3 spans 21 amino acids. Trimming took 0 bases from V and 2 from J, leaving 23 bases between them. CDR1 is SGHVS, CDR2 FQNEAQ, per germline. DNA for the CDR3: TGTGCCAGCAGCTTAGCGCGATCAGGGGCCGCCTCTGAACCTGGGGCCAACGTCCTGACTTTC. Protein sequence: CASSLARSGAASEPGANVLTF.

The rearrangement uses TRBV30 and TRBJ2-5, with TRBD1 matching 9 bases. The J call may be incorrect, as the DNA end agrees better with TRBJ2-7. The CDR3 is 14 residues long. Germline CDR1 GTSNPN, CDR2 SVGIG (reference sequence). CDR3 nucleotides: TGTGCCTGGGAACCGGGACAGGGAGGCCACGAGCAGTACTTC. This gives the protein CAWEPGQGGHEQYF.